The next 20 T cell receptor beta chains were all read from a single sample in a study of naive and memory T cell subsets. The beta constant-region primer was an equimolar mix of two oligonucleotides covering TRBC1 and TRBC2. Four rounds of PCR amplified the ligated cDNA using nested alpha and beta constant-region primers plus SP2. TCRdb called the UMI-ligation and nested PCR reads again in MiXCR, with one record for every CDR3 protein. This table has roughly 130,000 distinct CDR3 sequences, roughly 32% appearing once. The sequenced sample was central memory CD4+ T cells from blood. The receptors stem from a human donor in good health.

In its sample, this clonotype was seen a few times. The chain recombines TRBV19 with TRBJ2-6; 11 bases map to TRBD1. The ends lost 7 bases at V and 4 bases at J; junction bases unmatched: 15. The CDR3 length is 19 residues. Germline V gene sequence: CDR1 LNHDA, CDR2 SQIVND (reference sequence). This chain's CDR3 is CASKGREGQGALGANVLTF. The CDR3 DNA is TGTGCCAGTAAGGGGAGGGAAGGACAGGGGGCTCTGGGGGCCAACGTCCTGACTTTC. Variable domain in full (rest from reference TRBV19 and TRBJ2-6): DGGITQSPKYLFRKEGQNVTLSCEQNLNHDAMYWYRQDPGQGLRLIYYSQIVNDFQKGDIAEGYSVSREKKESFPLTVTSAQKNPTAFYLCASKGREGQGALGANVLTFGAGSRLTVL.

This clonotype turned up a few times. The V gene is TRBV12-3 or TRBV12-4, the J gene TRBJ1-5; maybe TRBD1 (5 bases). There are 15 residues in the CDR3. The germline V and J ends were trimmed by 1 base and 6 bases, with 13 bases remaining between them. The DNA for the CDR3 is TGTGCCAGCAGTTTAGGTCAGGGTTTGGGTCAGCCCCAGCATTTT. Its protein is CASSLGQGLGQPQHF.

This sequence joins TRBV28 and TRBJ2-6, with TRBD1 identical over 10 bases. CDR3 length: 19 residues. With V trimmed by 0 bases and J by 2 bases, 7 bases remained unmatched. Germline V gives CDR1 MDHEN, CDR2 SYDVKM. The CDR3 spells CASSLWTRDRGPGANVLTF. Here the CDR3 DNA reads TGTGCCAGCAGTTTATGGACGCGGGACAGGGGCCCTGGGGCCAACGTCCTGACTTTC.

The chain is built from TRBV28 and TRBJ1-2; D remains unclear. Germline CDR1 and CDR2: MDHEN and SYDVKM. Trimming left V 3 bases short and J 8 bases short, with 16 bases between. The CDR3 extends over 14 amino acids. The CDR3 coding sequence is TGTGCCAGCAGTTTCGTTACGGAGCTTCGGGGCTACACCTTC. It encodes CASSFVTELRGYTF.

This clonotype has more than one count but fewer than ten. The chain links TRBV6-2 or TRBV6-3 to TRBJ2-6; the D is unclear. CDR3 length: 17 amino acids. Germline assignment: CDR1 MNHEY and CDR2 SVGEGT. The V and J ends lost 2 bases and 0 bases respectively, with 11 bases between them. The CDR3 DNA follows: TGTGCCAGCAGTTACCCCAAAACAAGCTCTGGGGCCAACGTCCTGACTTTC. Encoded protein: CASSYPKTSSGANVLTF.

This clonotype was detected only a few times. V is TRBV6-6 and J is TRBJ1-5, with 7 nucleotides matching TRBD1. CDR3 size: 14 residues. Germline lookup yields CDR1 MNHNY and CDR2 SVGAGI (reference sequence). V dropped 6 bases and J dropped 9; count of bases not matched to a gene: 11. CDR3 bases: TGTGCCAGCAGACCCACAGGGGAGTCGGGGCCCCAGCATTTT. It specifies CASRPTGESGPQHF.

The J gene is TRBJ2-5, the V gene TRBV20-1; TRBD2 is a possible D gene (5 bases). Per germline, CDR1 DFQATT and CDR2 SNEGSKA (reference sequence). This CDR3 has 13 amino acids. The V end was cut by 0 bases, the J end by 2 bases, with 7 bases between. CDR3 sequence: CSARDTRQETQYF. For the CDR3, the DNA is TGCAGTGCTAGAGATACTAGACAAGAGACCCAGTACTTC.

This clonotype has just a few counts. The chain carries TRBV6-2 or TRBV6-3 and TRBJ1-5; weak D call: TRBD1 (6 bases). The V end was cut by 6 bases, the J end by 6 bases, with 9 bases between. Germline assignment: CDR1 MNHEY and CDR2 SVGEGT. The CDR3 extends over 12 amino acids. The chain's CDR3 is CASSPGVQPQHF. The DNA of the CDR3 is TGTGCCAGCAGCCCAGGGGTTCAGCCCCAGCATTTT.

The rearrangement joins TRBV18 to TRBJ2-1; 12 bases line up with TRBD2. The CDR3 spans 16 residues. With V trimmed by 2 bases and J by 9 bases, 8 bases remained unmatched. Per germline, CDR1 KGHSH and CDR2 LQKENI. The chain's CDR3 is CASSPRGLAGYVEQFF. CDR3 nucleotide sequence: TGTGCCAGCTCACCAAGAGGACTAGCGGGATACGTTGAGCAGTTCTTC.

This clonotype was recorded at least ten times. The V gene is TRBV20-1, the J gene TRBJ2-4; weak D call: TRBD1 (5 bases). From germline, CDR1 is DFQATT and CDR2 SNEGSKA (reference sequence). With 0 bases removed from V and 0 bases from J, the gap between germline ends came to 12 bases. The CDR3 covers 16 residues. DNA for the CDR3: TGCAGTGCTAGAGATCATCAGGGAATAGCCAAAAACATTCAGTACTTC. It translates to CSARDHQGIAKNIQYF.

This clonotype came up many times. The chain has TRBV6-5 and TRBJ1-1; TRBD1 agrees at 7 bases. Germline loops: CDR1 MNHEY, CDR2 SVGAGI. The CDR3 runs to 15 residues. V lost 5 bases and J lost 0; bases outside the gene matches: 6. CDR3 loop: CASSEGQFMNTEAFF. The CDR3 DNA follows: TGTGCCAGCAGTGAGGGACAGTTCATGAACACTGAAGCTTTCTTT.

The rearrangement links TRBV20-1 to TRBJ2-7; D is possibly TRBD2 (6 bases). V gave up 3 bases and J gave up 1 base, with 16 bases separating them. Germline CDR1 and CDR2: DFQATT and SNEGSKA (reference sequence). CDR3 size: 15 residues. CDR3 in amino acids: CSASASRGLSYEQYF. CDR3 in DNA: TGCAGTGCTAGTGCAAGTCGGGGACTTTCCTACGAGCAGTACTTC.

This CDR3 reads CASSQDLSGTSYNEQFF. CDR3 sequence (DNA): TGCGCCAGCAGCCAAGATCTTTCCGGTACTTCCTACAATGAGCAGTTCTTC. The chain has TRBV4-1 and TRBJ2-1; D is ambiguous. V was pared by 0 bases and J by 1 base, with 13 bases between. Germline V CDR1 and CDR2: MGHRA, YSYEKL. This CDR3 has 17 amino acids.

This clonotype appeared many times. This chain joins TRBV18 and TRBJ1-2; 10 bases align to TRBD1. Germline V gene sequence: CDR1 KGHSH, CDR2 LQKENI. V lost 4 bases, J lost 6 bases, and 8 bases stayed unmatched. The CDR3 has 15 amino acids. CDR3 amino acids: CASSRTGTGDDGYTF. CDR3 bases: TGTGCCAGCTCACGAACCGGGACAGGGGATGATGGCTACACCTTC.

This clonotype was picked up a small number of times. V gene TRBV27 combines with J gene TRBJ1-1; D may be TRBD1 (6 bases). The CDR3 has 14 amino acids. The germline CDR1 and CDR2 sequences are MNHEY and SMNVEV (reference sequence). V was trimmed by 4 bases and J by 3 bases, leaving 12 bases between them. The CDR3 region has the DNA TGTGCCAGCAGTTGGAGGGGGTGGGACACTGAAGCTTTCTTT. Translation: CASSWRGWDTEAFF.

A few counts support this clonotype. As DNA, the CDR3 is TGCGCCAGCAGTGAGTCGGGGTCCGGGAATGAGCAGTTCTTC. Amino acid sequence: CASSESGSGNEQFF. This chain links TRBV10-1 with TRBJ2-1, with unresolved D. Germline values: CDR1 WNHNN, CDR2 SYGVQD (reference sequence). The V end was cut by 0 bases, the J end by 7 bases, with 10 bases between. This CDR3 has 14 amino acids.

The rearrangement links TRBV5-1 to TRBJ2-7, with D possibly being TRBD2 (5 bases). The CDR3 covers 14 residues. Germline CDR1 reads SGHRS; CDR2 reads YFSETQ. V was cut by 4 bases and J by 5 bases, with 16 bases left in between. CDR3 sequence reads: CASSPRTGSDEQYF. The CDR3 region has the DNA TGCGCCAGCAGCCCTCGGACGGGATCAGACGAGCAGTACTTC.

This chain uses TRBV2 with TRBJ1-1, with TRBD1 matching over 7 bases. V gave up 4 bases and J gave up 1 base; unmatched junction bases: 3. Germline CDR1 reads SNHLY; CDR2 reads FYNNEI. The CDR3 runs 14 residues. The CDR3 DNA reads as TGTGCCAGCAGTGTTTGGACAGGGAACACTGAAGCTTTCTTT. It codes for CASSVWTGNTEAFF.

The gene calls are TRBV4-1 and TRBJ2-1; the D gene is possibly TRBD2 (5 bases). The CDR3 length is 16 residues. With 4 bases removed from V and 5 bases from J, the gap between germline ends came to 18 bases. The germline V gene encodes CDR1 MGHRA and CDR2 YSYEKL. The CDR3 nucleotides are TGCGCCAGCAGCCCGAGGGCCTCCCAGCTCGACAATGAGCAGTTCTTC. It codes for CASSPRASQLDNEQFF.

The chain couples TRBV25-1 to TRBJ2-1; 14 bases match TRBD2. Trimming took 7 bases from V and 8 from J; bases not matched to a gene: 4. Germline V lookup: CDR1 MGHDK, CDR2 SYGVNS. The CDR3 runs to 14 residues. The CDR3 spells CASTGTSGSYEQFF. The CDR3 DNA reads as TGTGCCAGCACCGGGACTAGCGGGAGCTATGAGCAGTTCTTC.